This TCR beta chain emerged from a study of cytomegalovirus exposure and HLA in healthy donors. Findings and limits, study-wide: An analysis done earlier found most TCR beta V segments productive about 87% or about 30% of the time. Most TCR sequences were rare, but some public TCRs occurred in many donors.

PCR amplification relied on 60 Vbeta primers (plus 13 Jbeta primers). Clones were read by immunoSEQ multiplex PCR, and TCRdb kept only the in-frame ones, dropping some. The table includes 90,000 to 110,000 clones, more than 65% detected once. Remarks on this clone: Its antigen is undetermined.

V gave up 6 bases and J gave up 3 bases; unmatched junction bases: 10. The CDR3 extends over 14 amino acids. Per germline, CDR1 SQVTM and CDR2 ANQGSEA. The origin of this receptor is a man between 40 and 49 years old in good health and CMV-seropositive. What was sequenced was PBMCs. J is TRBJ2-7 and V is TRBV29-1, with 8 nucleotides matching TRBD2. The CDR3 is CSVTGTRNIYEQYF. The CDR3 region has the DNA TGCAGCGTCACCGGGACTAGAAATATCTACGAGCAGTACTTC.